The 22 T cell receptor beta chains below all came from one sample that was sequenced in a study of T cells in narcolepsy. The assay was immunoSEQ multiplex PCR, and TCRdb's table has in-frame clones only and misses some. Among 20,000 to 25,000 clones listed, 92% were seen once. Sequenced sample: CD45RA- memory CD4+ T cells from PBMCs. The receptors were sampled from a human donor with narcolepsy.

The chain has TRBV7-6 and TRBJ1-3; possible D gene TRBD1, 6 bases. In germline, CDR1 is SGHVS, CDR2 FNYEAQ. V lost 5 bases, J lost 3 bases, and 20 bases lay in between. The CDR3 has 17 residues. CDR3 amino acids: CASSPKARGKGGNTIYF. The CDR3 DNA reads TGTGCCAGCAGCCCGAAAGCTAGGGGGAAAGGTGGAAACACCATATATTTT.

This chain joins TRBV7-9 and TRBJ2-1; perhaps TRBD2 as D (5 bases). This CDR3 is 17 amino acids long. Trimming took 5 bases from V and 2 from J, leaving 19 bases between them. From germline, CDR1 is SEHNR and CDR2 FQNEAQ (reference sequence). This CDR3 is CASSPPLRVAPYNEQFF. CDR3 bases: TGTGCCAGCAGCCCGCCCCTTAGGGTAGCGCCCTACAATGAGCAGTTCTTC.

V gene TRBV29-1 combines with J gene TRBJ2-1; 9 bases agree with TRBD2. The V and J ends lost 1 base and 4 bases, in that order; junction bases with no gene match: 14. From germline, CDR1 is SQVTM and CDR2 ANQGSEA. CDR3 length: 18 amino acids. The CDR3 DNA is TGCAGCGTTGAAGGGGTCCCGGGGCTAGCGGGAACTTACAATGAGCAGTTCTTC. The encoded protein is CSVEGVPGLAGTYNEQFF.

J is TRBJ2-3 and V is TRBV9; D ambiguous. Trimming shortened V by 0 bases and J by 0 bases, and 8 bases separated the two germline ends. The CDR3 totals 15 residues. The germline CDR1 and CDR2 sequences are SGDLS and YYNGEE. The CDR3 sequence: CASSVAEDSTDTQYF. In DNA form, the CDR3 reads TGTGCCAGCAGCGTAGCCGAAGATAGCACAGATACGCAGTATTTT.

The chain has TRBV19 and TRBJ2-6, with D perhaps TRBD2 (6 bases). Germline V gives CDR1 LNHDA, CDR2 SQIVND (reference sequence). The CDR3 runs 18 residues. The V end was cut by 5 bases, the J end by 0 bases, with 17 bases between. The CDR3, as DNA: TGTGCCAGTAGTCCCGCCGGGACTGCACTCTCTGGGGCCAACGTCCTGACTTTC. Translating gives CASSPAGTALSGANVLTF.

This rearrangement joins TRBV9 to TRBJ2-5, with D perhaps TRBD2 (5 bases). The CDR3 sequence is 18 residues long. Germline values: CDR1 SGDLS, CDR2 YYNGEE. V lost 0 bases and J 0 bases, leaving 18 bases between the germline ends. This CDR3 reads CASSVGGRGGDYQETQYF. The DNA of the CDR3 is TGTGCCAGCAGCGTAGGTGGGAGAGGTGGGGATTACCAAGAGACCCAGTACTTC.

The chain has TRBV7-3 and TRBJ2-3, with D maybe TRBD2 (6 bases). CDR3 length: 15 amino acids. CDR1 is SGHTA, CDR2 FQGTGA, per germline. V dropped 2 bases and J dropped 2 bases, with 11 bases sitting between them. In DNA form, the CDR3 reads TGTGCCAGCAGCTTAGCGGGACTCAACACAGATACGCAGTATTTT. Its protein is CASSLAGLNTDTQYF.

This chain joins TRBV5-5 and TRBJ2-7; the D gene is possibly TRBD1 (5 bases). Trimming shortened V by 1 base and J by 3 bases, and 14 bases separated the two germline ends. Germline assignment: CDR1 SGHKS and CDR2 YYEKEE (reference sequence). CDR3 length: 15 amino acids. Here the CDR3 DNA reads TGTGCCAGCAGCTTGTCGGTAGGGGTTTACTACGAGCAGTACTTC. This sequence encodes CASSLSVGVYYEQYF.

This rearrangement joins TRBV2 to TRBJ2-3, with 9 nucleotides matching TRBD2. This CDR3 has 15 amino acids. J was trimmed by 1 base and V by 6 bases; bases with no gene match: 5. The germline gives CDR1 SNHLY, CDR2 FYNNEI. The CDR3 DNA reads TGTGCCAGCAGCCAGACTAGCGGACGCACAGATACGCAGTATTTT. Translation: CASSQTSGRTDTQYF.

The rearrangement links TRBV10-1 to TRBJ2-7, with TRBD1 identical over 7 bases. Germline V gene sequence: CDR1 WNHNN, CDR2 SYGVQD (reference sequence). This CDR3 is built from 12 residues. The J segment lost 4 bases and the V segment lost 8 bases, leaving 5 bases of the junction unmatched. Here the CDR3 DNA reads TGCGCCAGCTCGGGACAGAGATACGAGCAGTACTTC. Its translation: CASSGQRYEQYF.

The chain joins TRBV18 to TRBJ2-1; D remains ambiguous. Deletions cut 0 bases from V and 9 bases from J, with 12 bases between. The CDR3 totals 14 residues. Germline CDR1 KGHSH, CDR2 LQKENI. CDR3 protein: CASSPPSAVGEQFF. CDR3 nucleotide sequence: TGTGCCAGCTCACCACCGTCGGCGGTTGGTGAGCAGTTCTTC.

This chain joins TRBV5-1 and TRBJ2-1, with TRBD2 identical over 14 bases. CDR1 SGHRS and CDR2 YFSETQ come from the germline V gene. The CDR3 is made up of 16 amino acids. Trimming at V came to 0 bases and at J to 7 bases, leaving 3 bases not matched to a gene. Here the CDR3 reads CASSLEGTSGRNEQFF. The CDR3 nucleotides are TGCGCCAGCAGCTTGGAAGGGACTAGCGGGAGAAATGAGCAGTTCTTC.

The rearrangement joins TRBV11-1 to TRBJ2-3, with D unresolved. Trimming took off 5 bases at V and 4 bases at J, with 13 bases between the two ends. The germline V gene encodes CDR1 SGHAT and CDR2 FQDESV (reference sequence). The CDR3 runs to 14 residues. CDR3 sequence reads: CASSARNQPDTQYF. CDR3 coding DNA: TGTGCCAGCAGCGCGCGGAATCAGCCAGATACGCAGTATTTT.

V usage is TRBV11-3 and J usage is TRBJ2-7; 7 bases match TRBD1. V lost 1 base, J lost 4 bases, and 1 base stayed unmatched. The CDR3 has 13 amino acids. Germline lookup yields CDR1 SGHNT and CDR2 YENEEA. Here the CDR3 reads CASSLATGYEQYF. CDR3 DNA: TGTGCCAGCAGCTTAGCGACAGGGTACGAGCAGTACTTC.

This clone occurred once. The genes are TRBV10-3 and TRBJ2-1; no firm D call. V was trimmed by 11 bases and J by 3 bases, leaving 17 bases between them. Germline V gene sequence: CDR1 ENHRY, CDR2 SYGVKD. The CDR3 contains 14 residues. The CDR3 loop is CASVFSVIYNEQFF. CDR3 sequence (DNA): TGTGCCTCGGTTTTTTCGGTTATCTACAATGAGCAGTTCTTC.

The chain uses TRBV5-1 and TRBJ2-1; 7 bases fit TRBD1. With V trimmed by 4 bases and J by 2 bases, 9 bases remained unmatched. CDR1 SGHRS and CDR2 YFSETQ come from the germline V gene. This CDR3 spans 16 amino acids. CDR3 region: CASSVQGPSPYNEQFF. The CDR3 coding sequence is TGCGCCAGCAGCGTACAGGGGCCCTCTCCCTACAATGAGCAGTTCTTC.

This clone was seen a handful of times. The chain employs TRBV18 and TRBJ2-3; TRBD2 agrees at 16 bases. The CDR3 runs 17 residues. Per the germline V gene, CDR1 is KGHSH and CDR2 is LQKENI. V was clipped by 3 bases and J by 2 bases; unmatched bases: 2. CDR3 loop: CASSPGLAGGATDTQYF. In nucleotides, the CDR3 is TGTGCCAGCTCACCGGGACTAGCGGGGGGGGCCACAGATACGCAGTATTTT.

This chain connects TRBV7-3 to TRBJ2-3, with 10 bases lining up with TRBD2. V lost 8 bases to trimming and J lost 7 bases; unmatched junction nucleotides: 9. The CDR3 extends over 14 amino acids. CDR1 is SGHTA, CDR2 FQGTGA, per germline. The CDR3: CASSGTSEANTQYF. DNA of the CDR3: TGTGCCAGCTCGGGGACTAGCGAGGCTAATACGCAGTATTTT.

This chain connects TRBV30 to TRBJ2-7; 8 bases agree with TRBD1. This CDR3 is built from 15 residues. J was trimmed by 4 bases and V by 0 bases; bases with no gene match: 8. Looked up from germline, CDR1 is GTSNPN and CDR2 is SVGIG (reference sequence). This CDR3 reads CAWSVQSGGGYEQYF. CDR3 bases: TGTGCCTGGAGTGTACAATCAGGGGGCGGGTACGAGCAGTACTTC.

This clone appeared a few times. J is TRBJ2-3 and V is TRBV4-2; TRBD2 matches 9 bases. The CDR3 loop spans 17 amino acids. CDR1 is LGHNA, CDR2 YNFKEQ, per germline. J gave up 4 bases and V 4 bases, and 12 bases lay outside the gene matches. CDR3 amino acids: CASSPRASGRMSDTQYF. CDR3 in DNA: TGTGCCAGCAGCCCCAGGGCCAGCGGGAGGATGTCAGATACGCAGTATTTT.

This clone occurred once. The chain links TRBV30 to TRBJ2-5; 13 bases agree with TRBD2. CDR3 size: 18 residues. Germline CDR1 reads GTSNPN; CDR2 reads SVGIG (reference sequence). Trimming took 3 bases from V and 4 from J; bases not matched to a gene: 14. The CDR3 DNA reads TGTGCCTGGAGCCAGACTAGCGGGAGGCCCATTGGGAGAGAGACCCAGTACTTC. The encoded protein is CAWSQTSGRPIGRETQYF.

This chain links TRBV9 with TRBJ2-1; 12 bases are a match to TRBD2. The CDR3 has 18 residues. Looked up from germline, CDR1 is SGDLS and CDR2 is YYNGEE. Trimming cost V 2 bases and J 0 bases; bases outside gene matches: 6. CDR3 nucleotide sequence: TGTGCCAGCAGCGTCAATCTAGCGGGAGGGGGCTCCTACAATGAGCAGTTCTTC. It codes for CASSVNLAGGGSYNEQFF.